The next 32 T cell receptor beta chains were all read from a single sample in a study of T cell responses to AZD1222 COVID-19 vaccine. Here immunoSEQ multiplex PCR was the method, and the copy in TCRdb shows in-frame clones only, minus some. The table lists around 150,000 clones, 70% to 90% of them singletons, with roughly 2% in the top ten. This sample comprised peripheral blood, obtained on day 0 of AZD1222 vaccination. These receptors were obtained from an adult in good health.

The rearrangement joins TRBV5-4 to TRBJ1-5; D uncertain. In germline, CDR1 is SGHNT, CDR2 YYREEE (reference sequence). The CDR3 is made up of 14 amino acids. V lost 4 bases and J lost 7, with 15 bases in between. The CDR3 DNA follows: TGTGCCAGCAGCCGCATCCCCCTGGGGCAGCCCCAGCATTTT. This translates into CASSRIPLGQPQHF.

The chain uses TRBV5-1 and TRBJ2-2, with D possibly TRBD1 on 6 matching bases. The CDR3 length is 16 residues. Trimming removed 4 bases at V and 5 bases at J, with 18 bases between. Germline V gene data show CDR1 as SGHRS and CDR2 as YFSETQ. As DNA, the CDR3 is TGCGCCAGCAGCCCTAAGGGGGTGATAGGGACCGGGGAGCTGTTTTTT. Amino acid sequence: CASSPKGVIGTGELFF.

The V and J genes are TRBV3-1 (or the pseudogene TRBV3-2) and TRBJ1-2; 7 nucleotides match TRBD1. The CDR3 is 14 amino acids. V trimming: 1 base; J trimming: 8 bases; junction bases outside the gene matches: 7. Germline V CDR1 and CDR2: LGHDT, YNNKEL (reference sequence). The CDR3 is CASSQGPDRAGYTF. CDR3 coding DNA: TGTGCCAGCAGCCAAGGTCCCGACAGGGCCGGCTACACCTTC.

CDR3 amino acids: CATRPGTGVSNEQYF. The DNA of the CDR3 is TGCGCCACCCGGCCCGGGACAGGGGTGTCTAACGAGCAGTACTTC. V usage is TRBV5-1 and J usage is TRBJ2-7, with TRBD1 matching over 10 bases. V lost 9 bases, J lost 5 bases, and 14 bases stayed unmatched. The germline V gene encodes CDR1 SGHRS and CDR2 YFSETQ. This CDR3 contains 15 residues.

V is TRBV29-1 and J is TRBJ1-4; D is unclear. The V gene's germline CDR1 is SQVTM and CDR2 ANQGSEA. The CDR3 consists of 12 residues. The V end lost 7 bases, the J end lost 7 bases, and 13 bases lay between the germline ends. DNA for the CDR3: TGCAGCGGGCGCGTGGCGGGTGAAAAACTGTTTTTT. It translates to CSGRVAGEKLFF. Full variable domain (missing parts from reference TRBV29-1 and TRBJ1-4): SAVISQKPSRDICQRGTSLTIQCQVDSQVTMMFWYRQQPGQSLTLIATANQGSEATYESGFVIDKFPISRPNLTFSTLTVSNMSPEDSSIYLCSGRVAGEKLFFGSGTQLSVL.

The CDR3, as DNA: TGTGCCAGCAGCCAAAATGACAGGGGCACTGAAGCTTTCTTT. Its translation: CASSQNDRGTEAFF. This chain uses TRBV3-1 (or the pseudogene TRBV3-2) with TRBJ1-1; 8 positions agree with TRBD1. CDR1 is LGHDT, CDR2 YNNKEL, per germline (reference sequence). V dropped 2 bases and J dropped 4; count of bases not matched to a gene: 3. The CDR3 extends over 14 amino acids.

V and J are TRBV9 and TRBJ1-4; TRBD1 matches 9 bases. Germline CDR1 is SGDLS and CDR2 is YYNGEE. The CDR3 length is 16 residues. With 3 bases clipped from V and 4 bases from J, the junction kept 7 bases outside the gene matches. In DNA form, the CDR3 reads TGTGCCAGCAGCGCCAACCGGGACAGGGTTAATGAAAAACTGTTTTTT. It specifies CASSANRDRVNEKLFF.

The gene calls are TRBV10-3 and TRBJ1-2; 9 bases fit TRBD1. Germline loops: CDR1 ENHRY, CDR2 SYGVKD. Trimming removed 6 bases from V and 4 bases from J; junction bases left unmatched: 3. The CDR3 extends over 13 amino acids. In DNA form, the CDR3 reads TGTGCCATCAGCCCGACAGGGGGCTATGGCTACACCTTC. Translating it yields CAISPTGGYGYTF.

The chain joins TRBV19 to TRBJ2-5, with D perhaps assigned TRBD1 or TRBD2 (5 bases each). The germline V and J ends were trimmed by 3 bases and 5 bases, with 16 bases remaining between them. CDR3 length: 15 residues. Germline values: CDR1 LNHDA, CDR2 SQIVND (reference sequence). CDR3 protein: CASSIAGGKVETQYF. CDR3 nucleotide sequence: TGTGCCAGTAGTATTGCTGGGGGTAAGGTGGAGACCCAGTACTTC.

The V and J genes are TRBV5-4 and TRBJ1-1; TRBD1 matches 7 bases. Germline-derived CDR1 and CDR2 are SGHNT and YYREEE (reference sequence). The CDR3 contains 14 residues. The V segment lost 2 bases and the J segment 8 bases; nucleotides outside the gene matches: 9. The CDR3 reads CASSFSGGGFEAFF. DNA for the CDR3: TGTGCCAGCAGCTTCTCAGGGGGTGGCTTCGAAGCTTTCTTT.

This chain connects TRBV3-1 (or the pseudogene TRBV3-2) to TRBJ2-5; 7 nucleotides match TRBD2. V trimming: 1 base; J trimming: 5 bases; junction bases outside the gene matches: 4. CDR1 and CDR2 from the germline V gene are LGHDT and YNNKEL (reference sequence). The length of the CDR3 is 14 residues. The CDR3 nucleotides are TGTGCCAGCAGCCAAGGGACTAGGGGCGAGACCCAGTACTTC. Protein: CASSQGTRGETQYF.

The genes are TRBV5-1 and TRBJ2-1; no firm D call. This CDR3 has 16 amino acids. V was cut by 4 bases and J by 1 base, with 15 bases left in between. The germline CDR1 and CDR2 sequences are SGHRS and YFSETQ. The CDR3 bases are TGCGCCAGCAGCCGTACGACGGGTCGTTCCTACAATGAGCAGTTCTTC. Protein product: CASSRTTGRSYNEQFF.

The chain recombines TRBV7-2 with TRBJ2-1, with TRBD2 matching 7 bases. This CDR3 region has 16 residues. The germline gives CDR1 SGHTA, CDR2 FQGNSA. V was pared by 4 bases and J by 3 bases, with 9 bases of the junction left unmatched. The CDR3 sequence is CASSSMRGKYYNEQFF. The CDR3, as DNA: TGTGCCAGCAGCTCAATGCGGGGGAAATACTACAATGAGCAGTTCTTC.

The chain is built from TRBV27 and TRBJ2-3, with TRBD2 matching over 13 bases. The CDR3 runs to 17 residues. J was trimmed by 4 bases and V by 5 bases; bases with no gene match: 9. Per germline, CDR1 MNHEY and CDR2 SMNVEV (reference sequence). This CDR3 reads CASSPAVTSGRPDTQYF. The CDR3 nucleotides read TGTGCCAGCAGTCCCGCCGTGACTAGCGGGAGGCCAGATACGCAGTATTTT.

The gene calls are TRBV6-1 and TRBJ2-3, with 9 bases matching TRBD1. Germline CDR1 is MNHNS and CDR2 is SASEGT. The trim removed 1 base at V and 1 base at J, leaving 15 bases unmatched. The CDR3 spans 20 residues. The CDR3 sequence: CASSEVRGQGTGIGTDTQYF. The CDR3 DNA is TGTGCCAGCAGTGAAGTTAGGGGACAGGGTACTGGTATTGGCACAGATACGCAGTATTTT.

The rearrangement uses TRBV19 and TRBJ1-5, with D maybe TRBD1 (5 bases). The V and J ends lost 9 bases and 8 bases respectively, with 17 bases between them. CDR3 length: 13 amino acids. The germline CDR1 and CDR2 sequences are LNHDA and SQIVND (reference sequence). The CDR3 DNA follows: TGTGCCAGAGGGGCAGGTCGACGAGAGCCCCAGCATTTT. It codes for CARGAGRREPQHF.

The chain combines TRBV6-4 with TRBJ1-6; D possibly corresponds to TRBD1 (5 bases). The V end lost 2 bases, the J end lost 8 bases, and 10 bases lay between the germline ends. Looked up from germline, CDR1 is MRHNA and CDR2 is SNTAGT. The CDR3 loop spans 14 amino acids. CDR3 amino acids: CASSDGGGYSPLHF. The CDR3 bases are TGTGCCAGCAGTGACGGGGGGGGATATTCACCCCTCCACTTT.

The V gene is TRBV12-3 or TRBV12-4, the J gene TRBJ2-7; D is possibly TRBD1 (5 bases). With 1 base removed from V and 9 bases from J, the gap between germline ends came to 13 bases. The CDR3 length is 13 residues. The CDR3 spells CASSLGPRVRQYF. The CDR3 bases are TGTGCCAGCAGTTTAGGTCCCAGGGTTCGGCAGTACTTC.

This chain joins TRBV24-1 and TRBJ1-2; the D gene is possibly TRBD1 (5 bases). V lost 3 bases, J lost 8 bases, and 21 bases lay in between. This CDR3 has 16 residues. Germline CDR1 and CDR2: KGHDR and SFDVKD. The CDR3 sequence: CATSDPNQVLWGGYTF. As DNA, the CDR3 is TGTGCCACCAGTGATCCTAATCAGGTTTTATGGGGCGGCTACACCTTC.

The CDR3 loop is CASSSVKTGGTYNEQFF. CDR3 sequence (DNA): TGTGCCAGCAGCTCCGTTAAGACAGGGGGAACCTACAATGAGCAGTTCTTC. The rearrangement joins TRBV5-5 to TRBJ2-1; TRBD1 agrees at 9 bases. V lost 3 bases, J lost 2 bases, and 9 bases stayed unmatched. CDR3 length: 17 residues. Germline CDR1 and CDR2: SGHKS and YYEKEE (reference sequence).

The chain recombines TRBV12-5 with TRBJ1-2; D is possibly TRBD1 (6 bases). CDR1 and CDR2 from the germline V gene are LGHNT and FRNRAP. Trimming pared 8 bases from V and 7 bases from J, leaving 14 bases between. This CDR3 has 12 amino acids. In DNA, the CDR3 is TGTGCTAGTAGCCGAGGGACATTTGGCTACACCTTC. Residues: CASSRGTFGYTF. The whole variable domain, filled in from reference TRBV12-5 and TRBJ1-2, reads DARVTQTPRHKVTEMGQEVTMRCQPILGHNTVFWYRQTMMQGLELLAYFRNRAPLDDSGMPKDRFSAEMPDATLATLKIQPSEPRDSAVYFCASSRGTFGYTFGSGTRLTVV.

The chain links TRBV10-3 to TRBJ2-1; 9 positions agree with TRBD1. The germline V gene encodes CDR1 ENHRY and CDR2 SYGVKD. This CDR3 is built from 20 residues. Germline trimming cut 7 bases from V and 4 bases from J; bases unmatched to any gene: 23. The chain's CDR3 is CAINGPGQGLGSGIYNEQFF. The CDR3 DNA reads TGTGCCATCAACGGACCGGGACAGGGATTAGGGAGTGGAATATACAATGAGCAGTTCTTC.

The chain links TRBV3-1 (or the pseudogene TRBV3-2) to TRBJ2-3, with 13 bases that match TRBD2. The germline CDR1 and CDR2 sequences are LGHDT and YNNKEL (reference sequence). Trimming took 3 bases from V and 3 from J; bases not matched to a gene: 9. The CDR3 is made up of 18 amino acids. The CDR3, as DNA: TGTGCCAGCAGCCACACTAGCGGGGGGGCCTGGGGGACAGATACGCAGTATTTT. As protein: CASSHTSGGAWGTDTQYF.

CDR3 residues: CATSDLKSWQPQHF. The CDR3 nucleotides read TGTGCCACCAGTGATTTGAAGTCTTGGCAGCCCCAGCATTTT. V is TRBV24-1 and J is TRBJ1-5; D gene unclear. CDR1 and CDR2 from the germline V gene are KGHDR and SFDVKD. V lost 0 bases to trimming and J lost 7 bases, with 9 bases between them. The CDR3 sequence is 14 residues long.

J is TRBJ1-2 and V is TRBV27, with D maybe TRBD1 (6 bases). Trimming removed 5 bases from V and 4 bases from J, with 20 bases in between. The germline CDR1 and CDR2 sequences are MNHEY and SMNVEV (reference sequence). CDR3 length: 16 amino acids. CDR3 DNA: TGTGCCAGCAGTGGAGCGGACAGTTGGAGATTCTATGGCTACACCTTC. It specifies CASSGADSWRFYGYTF.

This rearrangement joins TRBV6-2 or TRBV6-3 to TRBJ1-5, with D tentatively TRBD1 (6 bases). Trimming cost V 5 bases and J 3 bases, with 17 bases left between them. CDR3 length equals 16 residues. In germline, CDR1 is MNHEY, CDR2 SVGEGT. CDR3 coding DNA: TGTGCCAGCAGTGATGCCTCTGGGGGCGACAATCAGCCCCAGCATTTT. Its translation is CASSDASGGDNQPQHF.

The chain links TRBV18 to TRBJ1-2, with D tentatively TRBD1 (6 bases). The CDR3 is made up of 15 amino acids. Germline assignment: CDR1 KGHSH and CDR2 LQKENI. Trimming shortened V by 0 bases and J by 4 bases, and 12 bases separated the two germline ends. CDR3 region: CASSPPSQGPYGYTF. The CDR3 DNA sequence: TGTGCCAGCTCACCACCGTCGCAGGGGCCCTATGGCTACACCTTC.

The chain couples TRBV3-1 (or the pseudogene TRBV3-2) to TRBJ1-2; TRBD1 might be the D (6 bases). Trimming cost V 4 bases and J 4 bases, with 10 bases left between them. The germline V gene encodes CDR1 LGHDT and CDR2 YNNKEL (reference sequence). The CDR3 spans 13 residues. The CDR3 loop is CASSPGQFYGYTF. The DNA of the CDR3 is TGTGCCAGCAGCCCTGGACAGTTCTATGGCTACACCTTC.

V usage is TRBV6-1 and J usage is TRBJ1-1, with TRBD1 as a possible D gene (6 bases). Trimming shortened V by 0 bases and J by 9 bases, and 11 bases separated the two germline ends. CDR1 is MNHNS and CDR2 is SASEGT in the germline V gene. This CDR3 spans 13 amino acids. CDR3 sequence reads: CASSEAGGTKAFF. In DNA form, the CDR3 reads TGTGCCAGCAGTGAAGCCGGAGGGACAAAAGCTTTCTTT.

The chain recombines TRBV2 with TRBJ1-3; D is unresolved. The CDR3 runs 14 residues. V lost 7 bases to trimming and J lost 0 bases, with 10 bases between them. Looked up from germline, CDR1 is SNHLY and CDR2 is FYNNEI. The CDR3 sequence is CASKPSSSGNTIYF. Written as DNA, the CDR3 is TGTGCCAGCAAACCTTCGAGCTCTGGAAACACCATATATTTT.

The V call is TRBV6-6, the J call TRBJ2-7, with D perhaps TRBD2 (5 bases). V shed 6 bases and J shed 0 bases, with 15 bases lying between them. Germline CDR1 reads MNHNY; CDR2 reads SVGAGI (reference sequence). The CDR3 is made up of 15 amino acids. The DNA of the CDR3 is TGTGCCAGCAGGCTATCGGGATCCTCCTCCTACGAGCAGTACTTC. This sequence encodes CASRLSGSSSYEQYF.

This chain's CDR3 is CASSILSSGNTIYF. CDR3 nucleotides: TGTGCCAGTAGTATTCTCAGCTCTGGAAACACCATATATTTT. The chain uses TRBV19 and TRBJ1-3, with D unclear. This CDR3 has 14 residues. V lost 3 bases, J lost 0 bases, and 6 bases lay in between. Germline-derived CDR1 and CDR2 are LNHDA and SQIVND (reference sequence).